These 15 T cell receptor beta chains share one sample of origin, sequenced in a study of T-cell memory formation after mild COVID-19. TCRdb used MiXCR to reprocess the 5' RACE reads, holding one entry per CDR3 protein. The table shows under 550,000 distinct CDR3 sequences, with roughly 18% occurring only once. The material sequenced was PBMCs or a T cell subset sorted from them (not recorded which). These TCRs come from a man between 18 and 29 years old who had mild COVID-19 (a few samples of this study predate the infection). Cell type and time point are not known.

This clonotype was seen a few times. This chain uses TRBV7-2 with TRBJ2-2; 12 bases are a match to TRBD2. V trimming: 6 bases; J trimming: 4 bases; junction bases outside the gene matches: 6. The CDR3 contains 16 residues. From germline, CDR1 is SGHTA and CDR2 FQGNSA. The CDR3 coding sequence is TGTGCCAGCAGGCTAGCGGGGGGGCAGGGCACCGGGGAGCTGTTTTTT. It is translated as CASRLAGGQGTGELFF.

The gene calls are TRBV20-1 and TRBJ1-6; tentative D call: TRBD1 (5 bases). Trimming removed 4 bases from V and 5 bases from J, with 18 bases in between. The CDR3 consists of 16 residues. CDR1 DFQATT and CDR2 SNEGSKA come from the germline V gene (reference sequence). The CDR3 bases are TGCAGTGCTAACCGCCGGGACCGGCCGAATAATTCACCCCTCCACTTT. Protein product: CSANRRDRPNNSPLHF.

This clonotype was seen only a few times. The chain is built from TRBV3-1 and TRBJ1-4, with 8 bases fitting TRBD1. V was clipped by 1 base and J by 7 bases; unmatched bases: 8. Germline CDR1 is LGHDT and CDR2 is YNNKEL (reference sequence). CDR3 size: 16 residues. The CDR3 DNA reads TGTGCCAGCAGCCAAGGCGACAGGGGTTGGGGTGAAAAACTGTTTTTT. Amino acids: CASSQGDRGWGEKLFF.

The chain carries TRBV25-1 and TRBJ1-1; no firm D call. Germline CDR1 is MGHDK and CDR2 is SYGVNS. V lost 5 bases, J lost 0 bases, and 10 bases lay in between. This CDR3 contains 14 residues. The CDR3, as DNA: TGTGCCAGCAGTAAACCTGGGTTGAACACTGAAGCTTTCTTT. This gives the protein CASSKPGLNTEAFF. Full variable domain (outside the CDR3, taken from reference TRBV25-1 and TRBJ1-1): EADIYQTPRYLVIGTGKKITLECSQTMGHDKMYWYQQDPGMELHLIHYSYGVNSTEKGDLSSESTVSRIRTEHFPLTLESARPSHTSQYLCASSKPGLNTEAFFGQGTRLTVV.

The V call is TRBV20-1, the J call TRBJ2-3; 8 positions match TRBD1. CDR3 length: 14 residues. Per the germline V gene, CDR1 is DFQATT and CDR2 is SNEGSKA (reference sequence). V lost 6 bases, J lost 0 bases, and 5 bases stayed unmatched. CDR3 in DNA: TGCAGTGCGCGACAGGGGCCTAGCACAGATACGCAGTATTTT. Its translation is CSARQGPSTDTQYF.

Worth noting for this clonotype: A much larger clone lies one base from this, so it may be a read error. V gene TRBV11-2 combines with J gene TRBJ2-3; 10 nucleotides line up with TRBD2. This CDR3 region has 13 residues. CDR1 is SGHAT, CDR2 FQNNGV, per germline. V gave up 10 bases and J gave up 3 bases; unmatched junction bases: 4. CDR3 nucleotide sequence: TGTGCCATCGCACTAGCGGGAACAGATACGCAGTATTTT. Translating gives CAIALAGTDTQYF.

This clonotype was seen repeatedly, ten times or more. V usage is TRBV7-2 and J usage is TRBJ1-3; no firm D call. Germline-derived CDR1 and CDR2 are SGHTA and FQGNSA. The CDR3 sequence is 12 residues long. V lost 1 base and J 5 bases, leaving 3 bases between the germline ends. CDR3 in DNA: TGTGCCAGCAGCTTAGACCGAAACACCATATATTTT. This gives the protein CASSLDRNTIYF.

This clonotype has only a few counts. V usage is TRBV20-1 and J usage is TRBJ2-5; weak D call: TRBD1 (6 bases). CDR3 size: 15 residues. Trimming removed 0 bases from V and 2 bases from J, with 13 bases in between. Per germline, CDR1 DFQATT and CDR2 SNEGSKA (reference sequence). The CDR3 is CSARDGGTGQETQYF. CDR3 DNA: TGCAGTGCTAGAGATGGGGGCACGGGACAAGAGACCCAGTACTTC.

There are many counts of this clonotype. CDR3 bases: TGTGCCAGCTCCTTCACAGGGGAGACCCAGTACTTC. As protein: CASSFTGETQYF. The rearrangement uses TRBV2 and TRBJ2-5; TRBD1 is a possible D gene (6 bases). The CDR3 runs 12 residues. In germline, CDR1 is SNHLY, CDR2 FYNNEI. V was pared by 8 bases and J by 5 bases, with 12 bases between.

This clonotype appeared many times. The chain couples TRBV12-3 or TRBV12-4 to TRBJ2-7, with 10 nucleotides matching TRBD2. The CDR3 runs 13 residues. V lost 5 bases to trimming and J lost 5 bases; unmatched junction nucleotides: 3. For the CDR3, the DNA is TGTGCCAGCAGTCTGAGCGGGGGGGACGAGCAGTACTTC. Its protein is CASSLSGGDEQYF.

This chain links TRBV5-1 with TRBJ2-1, with D perhaps TRBD1 or TRBD2 (6 bases each). Germline V gives CDR1 SGHRS, CDR2 YFSETQ. This CDR3 region has 14 residues. With 10 bases removed from V and 4 bases from J, the gap between germline ends came to 18 bases. The CDR3 here is CASTRGLQYNEQFF. In DNA form, the CDR3 reads TGCGCCTCTACCCGGGGGCTACAGTACAATGAGCAGTTCTTC.

V gene TRBV19 combines with J gene TRBJ2-7, with 8 bases matching TRBD1. V was clipped by 3 bases and J by 4 bases; unmatched bases: 5. The CDR3 length is 14 residues. In germline, CDR1 is LNHDA, CDR2 SQIVND (reference sequence). The CDR3: CASSIRTGIYEQYF. In DNA form, the CDR3 reads TGTGCCAGTAGTATCAGGACAGGGATTTACGAGCAGTACTTC.

V is TRBV20-1 and J is TRBJ2-1; no clear D gene. Germline-derived CDR1 and CDR2 are DFQATT and SNEGSKA (reference sequence). V was cut by 2 bases and J by 3 bases, with 11 bases left in between. This CDR3 comprises 14 residues. The CDR3 bases are TGCAGTGCTAGATTCCTGGTCGGCTACAATGAGCAGTTCTTC. Translated: CSARFLVGYNEQFF.

This clonotype was recorded a few times. This chain joins TRBV15 and TRBJ2-3; D not certain. The V end was cut by 8 bases, the J end by 4 bases, with 13 bases between. This CDR3 contains 13 residues. CDR1 and CDR2 from the germline V gene are LNHNV and YYDKDF (reference sequence). CDR3 amino acids: CATAPRQSDTQYF. CDR3 nucleotides: TGTGCCACCGCACCGCGGCAGTCAGATACGCAGTATTTT.

This clonotype has just a few counts. The chain uses TRBV4-1 and TRBJ1-3; D is ambiguous. Per the germline V gene, CDR1 is MGHRA and CDR2 is YSYEKL. There are 14 residues in the CDR3. V lost 1 base and J lost 1, with 5 bases in between. In nucleotides, the CDR3 is TGCGCCAGCAGCCAAGTTGAATCTGGAAACACCATATATTTT. It is translated as CASSQVESGNTIYF.